The rows below give T cell receptor beta chains drawn from one sample of a study of control samples from healthy donors and cancer patients. Sequenced by immunoSEQ multiplex PCR; TCRdb stores in-frame clones only, minus some. This table holds 150,000 to 200,000 clones, approximately 90% found once. Sequencing input: blood. Source of these receptors: a man aged 25-45 years in good health. Both conserved end residues are part of each CDR3. A D gene is named only where the DNA matches it firmly. Clone size is stated in some rows and not others, as once, few, many or a class when expanded.

CDR3 protein: CASSSRPLYNEQFF
CDR3 DNA: TGTGCCAGCAGCTCCAGACCACTTTACAATGAGCAGTTCTTC
J gene: TRBJ2-1
CDR3 length: 14
clone size: NA
D gene: NA
V gene: TRBV11-2

CDR3 protein: CASRSGTSGRGEQFF
CDR3 DNA: TGTGCCAGCAGGTCCGGGACTAGCGGGAGGGGTGAGCAGTTCTTC
J gene: TRBJ2-1
CDR3 length: 15
clone size: NA
D gene: TRBD2
V gene: TRBV7-2

CDR3 protein: CASSARRGSYGYTF
CDR3 DNA: TGTGCCAGCAGTGCCAGGCGGGGTTCCTATGGCTACACCTTC
J gene: TRBJ1-2
CDR3 length: 14
clone size: few
D gene: NA
V gene: TRBV6-2/TRBV6-3

CDR3 protein: CASSQSETSGDYNEQFF
CDR3 DNA: TGCGCCAGCAGTCAATCGGAAACTAGCGGAGACTACAATGAGCAGTTCTTC
J gene: TRBJ2-1
CDR3 length: 17
clone size: once
D gene: TRBD2
V gene: TRBV23-1

CDR3 protein: CATKRGQGISGNTIYF
CDR3 DNA: TGTGCCACCAAAAGAGGACAGGGCATCTCTGGAAACACCATATATTTT
J gene: TRBJ1-3
CDR3 length: 16
clone size: NA
D gene: TRBD1
V gene: TRBV2

CDR3 protein: CASSWAPSEAFF
CDR3 DNA: TGTGCCAGCAGCTGGGCCCCTTCTGAAGCTTTCTTT
J gene: TRBJ1-1
CDR3 length: 12
clone size: NA
D gene: NA
V gene: TRBV7-9

CDR3 protein: CASCPGGEETQYF
CDR3 DNA: TGCGCCAGCTGCCCGGGGGGTGAAGAGACCCAGTACTTC
J gene: TRBJ2-5
CDR3 length: 13
clone size: NA
D gene: TRBD2
V gene: TRBV5-1

CDR3 protein: CASSPSSGGGTQYF
CDR3 DNA: TGTGCCAGCAGCCCATCTAGCGGGGGTGGTACGCAGTATTTT
J gene: TRBJ2-3
CDR3 length: 14
clone size: NA
D gene: TRBD2
V gene: TRBV7-2

CDR3 protein: CASSLWEGATHSNQPQHF
CDR3 DNA: TGTGCCAGCAGTTTATGGGAGGGGGCCACCCATAGCAATCAGCCCCAGCATTTT
J gene: TRBJ1-5
CDR3 length: 18
clone size: NA
D gene: TRBD1
V gene: TRBV27

CDR3 protein: CASSLEPSGRSETQYF
CDR3 DNA: TGTGCCAGCAGCTTAGAGCCTTCAGGTAGAAGTGAGACCCAGTACTTC
J gene: TRBJ2-5
CDR3 length: 16
clone size: NA
D gene: NA
V gene: TRBV7-8

CDR3 protein: CASSLAGGETQYF
CDR3 DNA: TGTGCCAGTTCACTAGCGGGAGGAGAGACCCAGTACTTC
J gene: TRBJ2-5
CDR3 length: 13
clone size: NA
D gene: TRBD2
V gene: TRBV19

CDR3 protein: CAISGGQRTYQETQYF
CDR3 DNA: TGTGCCATCAGTGGGGGACAACGAACATACCAAGAGACCCAGTACTTC
J gene: TRBJ2-5
CDR3 length: 16
clone size: NA
D gene: NA
V gene: TRBV10-3

CDR3 protein: CASRRTGPGYTF
CDR3 DNA: TGTGCCAGCAGGCGGACAGGGCCCGGCTACACCTTC
J gene: TRBJ1-2
CDR3 length: 12
clone size: few
D gene: TRBD1
V gene: TRBV5-6

CDR3 protein: CASSDTDRQPQHF
CDR3 DNA: TGTGCCAGCAGTGATACTGACCGACAGCCCCAGCATTTT
J gene: TRBJ1-5
CDR3 length: 13
clone size: NA
D gene: NA
V gene: TRBV2

CDR3 protein: CASSENDRNPEAFF
CDR3 DNA: TGTGCCAGCAGTGAAAACGACCGAAACCCTGAAGCTTTCTTT
J gene: TRBJ1-1
CDR3 length: 14
clone size: NA
D gene: NA
V gene: TRBV2

CDR3 protein: CASSLGLAGEPDEQFF
CDR3 DNA: TGTGCCAGCAGCTTGGGACTAGCGGGAGAACCGGATGAGCAGTTCTTC
J gene: TRBJ2-1
CDR3 length: 16
clone size: NA
D gene: TRBD2
V gene: TRBV5-4

CDR3 protein: CATSQGRNYGYTF
CDR3 DNA: TGTGCCACCAGTCAGGGACGTAACTATGGCTACACCTTC
J gene: TRBJ1-2
CDR3 length: 13
clone size: NA
D gene: NA
V gene: TRBV24-1

CDR3 protein: CASSQGPSNYGYTF
CDR3 DNA: TGCGCCAGCAGCCAAGGACCTTCTAACTATGGCTACACCTTC
J gene: TRBJ1-2
CDR3 length: 14
clone size: NA
D gene: NA
V gene: TRBV4-1

CDR3 protein: CASTQGVSGYNEQFF
CDR3 DNA: TGTGCCAGCACTCAGGGGGTCAGCGGCTACAATGAGCAGTTCTTC
J gene: TRBJ2-1
CDR3 length: 15
clone size: NA
D gene: TRBD1
V gene: TRBV6-5

CDR3 protein: CAISAGTGELFF
CDR3 DNA: TGTGCCATCAGTGCGGGCACCGGGGAGCTGTTTTTT
J gene: TRBJ2-2
CDR3 length: 12
clone size: once
D gene: NA
V gene: TRBV10-3

CDR3 protein: CASIHRRADVSSSYNEQFF
CDR3 DNA: TGTGCCAGCATCCATCGCCGGGCTGATGTTTCCAGCTCCTACAATGAGCAGTTCTTC
J gene: TRBJ2-1
CDR3 length: 19
clone size: NA
D gene: NA
V gene: TRBV7-2

CDR3 protein: CATTSGIRSRYNEQFF
CDR3 DNA: TGTGCCACGACTAGCGGGATACGCTCTCGGTACAATGAGCAGTTCTTC
J gene: TRBJ2-1
CDR3 length: 16
clone size: NA
D gene: TRBD2
V gene: TRBV2

CDR3 protein: CASSSETTTSYNEQFF
CDR3 DNA: TGTGCCAGCAGCTCTGAGACTACCACCTCCTACAATGAGCAGTTCTTC
J gene: TRBJ2-1
CDR3 length: 16
clone size: NA
D gene: NA
V gene: TRBV7-2

CDR3 protein: CASSIWQGGGYTF
CDR3 DNA: TGTGCCAGTAGTATTTGGCAGGGGGGAGGCTACACCTTC
J gene: TRBJ1-2
CDR3 length: 13
clone size: once
D gene: TRBD1
V gene: TRBV19

CDR3 protein: CASSLTGGYSNQPQHF
CDR3 DNA: TGTGCCAGCAGCTTAACAGGGGGATATAGCAATCAGCCCCAGCATTTT
J gene: TRBJ1-5
CDR3 length: 16
clone size: NA
D gene: TRBD1
V gene: TRBV7-2

CDR3 protein: CSAAKVDTQYF
CDR3 DNA: TGCAGTGCTGCCAAGGTCGATACGCAGTATTTT
J gene: TRBJ2-3
CDR3 length: 11
clone size: once
D gene: NA
V gene: TRBV20-1

CDR3 protein: CSVRTRIFRDSLSQETQYF
CDR3 DNA: TGCAGCGTTCGAACAAGGATTTTTCGGGACTCCCTTAGCCAAGAGACCCAGTACTTC
J gene: TRBJ2-5
CDR3 length: 19
clone size: NA
D gene: NA
V gene: TRBV29-1